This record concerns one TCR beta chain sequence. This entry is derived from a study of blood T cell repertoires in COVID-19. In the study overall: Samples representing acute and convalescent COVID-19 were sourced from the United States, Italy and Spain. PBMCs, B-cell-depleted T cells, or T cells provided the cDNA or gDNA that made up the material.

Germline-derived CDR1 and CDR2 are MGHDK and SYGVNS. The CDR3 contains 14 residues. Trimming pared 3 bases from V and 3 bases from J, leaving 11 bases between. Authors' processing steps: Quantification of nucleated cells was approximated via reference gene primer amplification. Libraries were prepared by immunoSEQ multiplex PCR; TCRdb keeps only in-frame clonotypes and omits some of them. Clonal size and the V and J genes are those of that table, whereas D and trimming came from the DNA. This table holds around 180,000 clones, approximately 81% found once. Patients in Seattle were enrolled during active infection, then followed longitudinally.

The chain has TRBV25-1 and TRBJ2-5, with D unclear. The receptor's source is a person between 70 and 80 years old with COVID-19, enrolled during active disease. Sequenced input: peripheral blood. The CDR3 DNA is TGTGCCAGCAGTGACAGACTCCTAAAAGAGACCCAGTACTTC. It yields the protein CASSDRLLKETQYF.